This T cell receptor beta chain came from a study of OX40 agonist ivuxolimab in advanced cancers. Turning to the overall study: Ivuxolimab, which targeted the costimulatory receptor OX40 (CD134), was an agonistic, fully human IgG2 monoclonal antibody. In the dose-escalation cohort, around four fifths of patients were male, and the mean age was around 65 years with a range of roughly 23 to 79. Of the roughly 50 dose-escalation patients, hepatocellular carcinoma was present in around 20, melanoma in some 15, renal cell carcinoma in 9 and head and neck cancer in 9. Three dose-escalation patients achieved partial responses, one with hepatocellular carcinoma and two with cutaneous melanoma. Prior anti-PD-1, anti-PD-L1 or anti-CTLA-4 therapy was permitted, and checkpoint inhibitors had been received by less than 45% of dose-escalation patients. The paper reports the monotherapy dose-escalation portion (N ≈ 50 patients) of the phase I ivuxolimab trial. The point of sequencing TCRbeta in the periphery was to test whether ivuxolimab changed TCR sequence diversity and drove clonal T-cell expansion. Intravenous ivuxolimab was administered to patients every 2 weeks at six dose levels: 0.01, 0.1, 0.3, 1.5, 3 and 10 mg/kg. Beyond this particular receptor, the publication reports: Partial responders in the 0.1-3.0 mg/kg groups had among the lowest normalized peripheral clonal expansion, especially among CD8+ T cells. The antigen specificity of the peripheral T cells that underwent clonal expansion was not determined. After ivuxolimab, CD8+ T cells had more expanded clones than CD4+ T cells on average. At doses of 0.1 to 3.0 mg/kg, clonal expansion of both CD4+ and CD8+ blood T cells was observed from baseline to week 6. Low levels of normalized T-cell clonal expansion were also shown by some nonresponding patients.

V is cut by 6 bases and J by 4 bases, and the space between the germline ends is 13 bases. The germline V gene specifies MNHNS as CDR1 and SASEGT as CDR2. Including cysteine and phenylalanine, the CDR3 has 14 amino acids. The sequence is cut down to CDR3 DNA, 42 bases in frame from base 1. The trial excluded patients who had a history of autoimmune disease or were on systemic immunosuppression. Peripheral blood for TCR sequencing was collected from all dose cohorts at baseline, on cycle 4 day 1, and on cycle 7 day 1. Samples were obtained from an open-label, multicenter, first-in-human phase I dose-escalation trial of ivuxolimab. The trial enrolled adults with locally advanced or metastatic head and neck squamous cell, hepatocellular, melanoma or renal cell carcinoma. Before TCR sequencing, CD4+ T cells and CD8+ T cells were sorted from peripheral blood as separate populations. Concerning this clone itself: Its antigen remains undetermined. Base qualities were left out, and no much larger clone turns up one base away.

For sequencing of the TCRbeta CDR3 region, genomic DNA was extracted from the sorted cells. The immunoSEQ Assay was used to sequence the TCRbeta CDR3 regions. Here the immuneACCESS table is served through TCRdb, limited to in-frame sequences with V and J called. Missing clones are a known gap in these copies; in checked studies unresolved V genes cover under half, and the rest lacks a known reason. For this sample there are approximately 96,000 clones; less than 95% appear just once. The ten largest clones add up to roughly 1.6% of the sample. The specimen was CD4+ or CD8+ T cells sorted from blood, collected in a trial of the OX40 agonist ivuxolimab. The TCR comes from an adult with an advanced solid tumor such as melanoma, head and neck, liver or kidney cancer. The chain joins TRBV6-1 to TRBJ1-5; no D gene can be assigned with confidence. The CDR3 sequence is CASRTSNFNQPQHF. DNA sequence: TGTGCCAGCAGAACGTCGAATTTTAATCAGCCCCAGCATTTT.